Presented here are 22 T cell receptor beta chains from one specimen sequenced in a study of neurological immune-mediated disorders. TCRdb re-called the 5' RACE reads through MiXCR, storing one row per CDR3 protein. The sample gives about 120,000 distinct CDR3 sequences, roughly 3.1% of which show up once; 1% to 1.5% is in the top ten. Sequencing was done on a sample of PBMCs. The receptor source for this set is a woman aged 25-40 years with multiple sclerosis.

This clonotype was seen repeatedly, ten times or more. V usage is TRBV12-3 or TRBV12-4 and J usage is TRBJ1-5; weak D call: TRBD1 (6 bases). The germline V and J ends were trimmed by 1 base and 7 bases, with 14 bases remaining between them. CDR3 length: 15 residues. The CDR3 loop is CASSLGDTGRQPQHF. In nucleotides, the CDR3 is TGTGCCAGCAGTTTAGGGGATACAGGGAGACAGCCCCAGCATTTT.

Ten or more counts support this clonotype. The chain employs TRBV5-1 and TRBJ1-1; TRBD1 matches 9 bases. The CDR3 has 15 residues. Germline V gene data show CDR1 as SGHRS and CDR2 as YFSETQ. The junction had 10 bases not matched to a gene; V was cut back by 4 bases and J by 6 bases. In nucleotides, the CDR3 is TGCGCCAGCAGCCTACAGGGGGCGGATAGGGCTGAAGCTTTCTTT. It translates to CASSLQGADRAEAFF.

This clonotype was counted ten times or more. The chain joins TRBV6-1 to TRBJ1-2, with 9 bases that match TRBD1. From germline, CDR1 is MNHNS and CDR2 SASEGT. V lost 2 bases and J lost 4; bases outside the gene matches: 5. The CDR3 is 15 amino acids. The CDR3: CASSELDRGGYGYTF. CDR3 DNA: TGTGCCAGCAGTGAATTGGACAGGGGTGGCTATGGCTACACCTTC.

In its sample, this clonotype was seen many times. This chain links TRBV7-9 with TRBJ2-7; D unclear. V lost 2 bases and J 3 bases, leaving 5 bases between the germline ends. The CDR3 runs 12 residues. Germline CDR1 is SEHNR and CDR2 is FQNEAQ (reference sequence). In DNA, the CDR3 is TGTGCCAGCAGCTTAAACAGCTACGAGCAGTACTTC. Translating gives CASSLNSYEQYF. The whole variable domain, filled in from reference TRBV7-9 and TRBJ2-7, reads DTGVSQNPRHKITKRGQNVTFRCDPISEHNRLYWYRQTLGQGPEFLTYFQNEAQLEKSRLLSDRFSAERPKGSFSTLEIQRTEQGDSAMYLCASSLNSYEQYFGPGTRLTVT.

This clonotype showed up many times. The CDR3 nucleotides are TGTGCCAGCAACGGGGAAGGGGGAATTCAGTACTTC. This codes for CASNGEGGIQYF. V and J are TRBV6-2 or TRBV6-3 and TRBJ2-4; D perhaps matches TRBD1 (6 bases). V gave up 7 bases and J gave up 10 bases, with 14 bases separating them. The germline V gene encodes CDR1 MNHEY and CDR2 SVGEGT. This CDR3 has 12 residues.

This clonotype was found many times. J is TRBJ2-1 and V is TRBV5-1, with a tentative D call TRBD2 (6 bases). V lost 0 bases and J 0 bases, leaving 10 bases between the germline ends. The V gene's germline CDR1 is SGHRS and CDR2 YFSETQ. CDR3 length: 16 amino acids. CDR3 DNA: TGCGCCAGCAGCTTGGCCGCGGGGAGCTCCTACAATGAGCAGTTCTTC. Its protein product is CASSLAAGSSYNEQFF.

This clonotype came up many times. This chain uses TRBV14 with TRBJ2-3; 7 positions agree with TRBD2. J gave up 4 bases and V 6 bases, and 10 bases lay outside the gene matches. The CDR3 runs 15 residues. Germline values: CDR1 SGHDN, CDR2 FVKESK. The CDR3 is CASSLGPGRADTQYF. DNA for the CDR3: TGTGCCAGCAGTCTTGGGCCAGGGAGGGCAGATACGCAGTATTTT. The entire variable domain, with the rest obtained from reference TRBV14 and TRBJ2-3, is as follows: EAGVTQFPSHSVIEKGQTVTLRCDPISGHDNLYWYRRVMGKEIKFLLHFVKESKQDESGMPNNRFLAERTGGTYSTLKVQPAELEDSGVYFCASSLGPGRADTQYFGPGTRLTVL.

This clonotype was seen ten or more times. In DNA, the CDR3 is TGTGCCAGCAGTTTAGCTCCGTCGTATGAGCAGTTCTTC. Protein sequence: CASSLAPSYEQFF. The chain employs TRBV12-3 or TRBV12-4 and TRBJ2-1; no reliable D call. CDR3 size: 13 residues. Trimming cost V 0 bases and J 8 bases, with 8 bases left between them.

This clonotype came up many times. The J gene is TRBJ2-5, the V gene TRBV7-7; D may be TRBD2 (5 bases). The CDR3 is 13 amino acids. Germline CDR1 SSHAT, CDR2 FNYEAQ (reference sequence). Trimming shortened V by 3 bases and J by 3 bases, and 8 bases separated the two germline ends. CDR3 sequence: CASSFWGEETQYF. The CDR3 DNA follows: TGTGCCAGCAGCTTCTGGGGAGAAGAGACCCAGTACTTC. Supplemented by reference TRBV7-7 and TRBJ2-5, the full variable domain reads GAGVSQSPRYKVTKRGQDVTLRCDPISSHATLYWYQQALGQGPEFLTYFNYEAQPDKSGLPSDRFSAERPEGSISTLTIQRTEQRDSAMYRCASSFWGEETQYFGPGTRLLVL.

The sample holds many counts of this clonotype. V is TRBV29-1 and J is TRBJ1-2; D not resolved. The CDR3 loop spans 11 amino acids. Germline CDR1 is SQVTM and CDR2 is ANQGSEA. V dropped 6 bases and J dropped 7 bases, with 12 bases sitting between them. The CDR3 region is CSVAMGGGYTF. DNA for the CDR3: TGCAGCGTCGCCATGGGTGGTGGCTACACCTTC.

This clonotype appeared many times. This chain links TRBV5-1 with TRBJ1-2; D remains ambiguous. The ends were cut back, 0 bases at V and 8 bases at J, with 8 bases in the middle. The CDR3 consists of 12 residues. Germline values: CDR1 SGHRS, CDR2 YFSETQ. CDR3 sequence reads: CASSLGRGGYTF. The CDR3 DNA reads TGCGCCAGCAGCTTGGGTCGAGGGGGCTACACCTTC.

This clonotype occurred many times. The chain uses TRBV5-1 and TRBJ1-6, with TRBD1 matching over 7 bases. This CDR3 has 16 amino acids. CDR1 and CDR2 (germline): SGHRS, YFSETQ. V shed 8 bases and J 7 bases; nucleotides not matched to a gene: 15. The CDR3 is CASSYYWGTANSPLHF. The CDR3, as DNA: TGCGCCAGTTCTTACTACTGGGGGACAGCAAATTCACCCCTCCACTTT.

Many counts were recorded for this clonotype. The CDR3 reads CASSEIRTFYGYTF. In nucleotides, the CDR3 is TGTGCCAGCAGCGAAATTCGCACCTTCTATGGCTACACCTTC. The chain is built from TRBV12-3 or TRBV12-4 and TRBJ1-2; unclear D gene. V lost 6 bases to trimming and J lost 4 bases, with 15 bases between them. The CDR3 loop spans 14 amino acids.

In its sample, this clonotype was seen many times. V is TRBV4-3 and J is TRBJ2-7; tentatively, D is TRBD1 (6 bases). This CDR3 comprises 15 residues. V shed 1 base and J shed 3 bases, with 13 bases lying between them. Germline assignment: CDR1 LGHNA and CDR2 YSLEER. The CDR3 region is CASSQGAGAHYEQYF. Here the CDR3 DNA reads TGCGCCAGCAGCCAAGGGGCAGGGGCCCACTACGAGCAGTACTTC.

This clonotype was recorded many times. V usage is TRBV5-1 and J usage is TRBJ2-5; 10 nucleotides agree with TRBD1. The CDR3 length is 14 residues. Trimming cost V 4 bases and J 5 bases; bases outside gene matches: 5. Germline-derived CDR1 and CDR2 are SGHRS and YFSETQ. CDR3 sequence: CASSQTGGRETQYF. In DNA, the CDR3 is TGCGCCAGCAGCCAGACAGGGGGCAGGGAGACCCAGTACTTC.

This clonotype was seen ten or more times. The rearrangement joins TRBV20-1 to TRBJ2-3; 7 bases are shared with TRBD2. The CDR3 totals 14 residues. Trimming at V came to 6 bases and at J to 0 bases, leaving 6 bases not matched to a gene. CDR1 DFQATT and CDR2 SNEGSKA come from the germline V gene (reference sequence). The CDR3 DNA sequence: TGCAGTGCCCCGACTAGCCCCAGCACAGATACGCAGTATTTT. Amino acid sequence: CSAPTSPSTDTQYF.

This clonotype was seen at least ten times. The gene calls are TRBV12-3 or TRBV12-4 and TRBJ2-7, with 7 bases aligning to TRBD1. CDR3 length: 12 residues. The ends lost 7 bases at V and 2 bases at J; junction bases unmatched: 2. CDR3 amino acids: CASTGQTYEQYF. CDR3 bases: TGTGCCAGCACGGGACAGACCTACGAGCAGTACTTC.

This clonotype was detected ten times or more. V and J are TRBV5-6 and TRBJ1-2; the match to TRBD1 covers 7 bases. After removal of 0 bases from V and 4 bases from J, the junction contained 0 bases not matched to a gene. The CDR3 contains 13 residues. Per germline, CDR1 SGHDT and CDR2 YYEEEE. CDR3 DNA sequence: TGTGCCAGCAGCTTGGAGGGGGCCTATGGCTACACCTTC. It translates to CASSLEGAYGYTF.

This clonotype was recorded many times. The chain combines TRBV20-1 with TRBJ2-1; TRBD2 aligns across 12 bases. The CDR3 runs to 15 residues. Per germline, CDR1 DFQATT and CDR2 SNEGSKA (reference sequence). V lost 2 bases to trimming and J lost 7 bases; unmatched junction nucleotides: 6. The CDR3 protein is CSARTLAGGGNEQFF. The CDR3 nucleotides are TGCAGTGCTAGAACCCTAGCGGGGGGGGGGAATGAGCAGTTCTTC.

This clonotype showed up many times. This sequence joins TRBV7-9 and TRBJ2-7, with TRBD2 identical over 7 bases. V shed 6 bases and J 4 bases; nucleotides not matched to a gene: 9. The germline gives CDR1 SEHNR, CDR2 FQNEAQ (reference sequence). This CDR3 contains 14 residues. DNA for the CDR3: TGTGCCAGCAGGAGAAGCGGGAACGGGTACGAGCAGTACTTC. This sequence encodes CASRRSGNGYEQYF.

This clonotype was seen more than once but under ten times. The V call is TRBV29-1, the J call TRBJ1-1, with no clear D. The CDR3 loop spans 12 amino acids. The V end was cut by 7 bases, the J end by 6 bases, with 15 bases between. CDR1 SQVTM and CDR2 ANQGSEA come from the germline V gene. Here the CDR3 reads CSERLGTPEAFF. As DNA, the CDR3 is TGCAGCGAACGTTTGGGAACGCCTGAAGCTTTCTTT.

This clonotype has a count of ten or more. This chain connects TRBV7-9 to TRBJ1-1; no reliable D call. This CDR3 has 13 residues. V lost 0 bases and J lost 10, with 12 bases in between. Germline V lookup: CDR1 SEHNR, CDR2 FQNEAQ (reference sequence). The CDR3 loop is CASSLAADIRAFF. DNA of the CDR3: TGTGCCAGCAGCTTAGCGGCGGATATACGAGCTTTCTTT.